What follows are 5 T cell receptor beta chains derived from one specimen sequenced in a study of post-analysis software for immune sequencing data (dated by TCRdb to 2014 to 2015). Their antigens are not known. Library prep was done by PCR. TCRdb records Illumina HiSeq 2500 as the sequencer. Unique molecular identifiers were incorporated into TCR beta cDNA libraries to reduce PCR and sequencing biases. The public reads were quality trimmed at Q25 with fastp and then assembled into clones with MiXCR by TCRdb, keeping productive beta chains. Here each entry gathers all rows of one CDR3 protein and keeps the most common genes and DNA. For this sample there are approximately 730,000 distinct CDR3 sequences; about half appear just once. Roughly 4.9% of the sample is held by the ten biggest clonotypes. Overall results and qualifications from the work: Significantly higher frequencies in patients than in controls were found for a few TRBV segments, including TRBV5-6, TRBV5-1 and TRBV20-1.

Sequenced input: blood. The receptors come from a girl aged 10 to 17 with multiple sclerosis.

The rearrangement links TRBV15 to TRBJ2-1; no firm D call. The CDR3 has 16 residues. In germline, CDR1 is LNHNV, CDR2 YYDKDF (reference sequence). V lost 0 bases and J 0 bases, leaving 9 bases between the germline ends. CDR3 amino acids: CATSREIVSSYNEQFF. The CDR3 DNA follows: TGTGCCACCAGCAGAGAAATAGTTAGCTCCTACAATGAGCAGTTCTTC.

The V call is TRBV15, the J call TRBJ2-1, with 10 positions matching TRBD2. The CDR3 totals 19 residues. The germline V gene has CDR1 LNHNV and CDR2 YYDKDF (reference sequence). Germline trimming cut 0 bases from V and 3 bases from J; bases unmatched to any gene: 11. CDR3 loop: CATSREASGRSGGYNEQFF. CDR3 DNA: TGTGCCACCAGCAGAGAGGCTAGCGGGAGATCGGGCGGCTACAATGAGCAGTTCTTC.

The chain recombines TRBV20-1 with TRBJ2-1; D may be TRBD2 (5 bases). Trimming removed 1 base from V and 12 bases from J, with 13 bases in between. The CDR3 runs 12 residues. Germline loops: CDR1 DFQATT, CDR2 SNEGSKA (reference sequence). The CDR3 spells CSARVPDRGQFF. CDR3 nucleotides: TGCAGTGCTAGAGTTCCGGATCGGGGGCAGTTCTTC.

The rearrangement links TRBV6-5 to TRBJ1-5, with TRBD1 matching 11 bases. Germline CDR1 MNHEY, CDR2 SVGAGI. After removal of 7 bases from V and 7 bases from J, the junction contained 9 bases not matched to a gene. The CDR3 has 15 amino acids. CDR3 sequence (DNA): TGTGCCAGCAACCCAACCGGGACAGGGGGACAGCCCCAGCATTTT. Its translation is CASNPTGTGGQPQHF.

The V call is TRBV7-2, the J call TRBJ2-7; D is uncertain. The CDR3 extends over 10 amino acids. Trimming took 11 bases from V and 5 from J, leaving 10 bases between them. Germline CDR1 is SGHTA and CDR2 is FQGNSA. Here the CDR3 reads CAGDLDEQYF. The CDR3 bases are TGTGCCGGCGACTTGGACGAGCAGTACTTC.